Each of the 3 T cell receptor beta chains below was sequenced from the same sample in a study of human T cells and chemical hapten exposure. TCRdb itself ran the RACE reads through MiXCR, one entry per CDR3 protein. Seen here are 150,000 to 200,000 distinct CDR3 sequences, under 25% observed once, and the top ten hold roughly 2.4%. The time point was: patch test 3, about 24 weeks after DPC sensitization. Treatment defined: therapeutic diphenylcyclopropenone sensitization with weekly scalp DPC. The input for sequencing was whole blood, taken in connection with sensitization to the hapten diphenylcyclopropenone (DPC). The receptors come from a woman between 35 and 50 years old with alopecia areata. Some clones in this sample may be carry-over from other donors' samples.

This chain connects TRBV28 to TRBJ2-4, with D perhaps TRBD1 (6 bases). The CDR3 sequence is 12 residues long. Trimming cost V 3 bases and J 12 bases, with 12 bases left between them. CDR1 MDHEN and CDR2 SYDVKM come from the germline V gene. CDR3 DNA: TGTGCCAGCAGTTTTTGGCAGGGGAATCAGTACTTC. Translation gives CASSFWQGNQYF.

This clonotype showed up many times. V usage is TRBV7-9 and J usage is TRBJ1-1; D gene unclear. With 2 bases removed from V and 4 bases from J, the gap between germline ends came to 14 bases. CDR3 length equals 15 residues. Germline lookup yields CDR1 SEHNR and CDR2 FQNEAQ (reference sequence). CDR3 DNA sequence: TGTGCCAGCAGCTTATCTGGCCCCCAGGCCACTGAAGCTTTCTTT. Protein product: CASSLSGPQATEAFF. The whole variable domain, remainder taken from reference TRBV7-9 and TRBJ1-1, is DTGVSQNPRHKITKRGQNVTFRCDPISEHNRLYWYRQTLGQGPEFLTYFQNEAQLEKSRLLSDRFSAERPKGSFSTLEIQRTEQGDSAMYLCASSLSGPQATEAFFGQGTRLTVV.

The rearrangement uses TRBV28 and TRBJ2-1; D unclear. From germline, CDR1 is MDHEN and CDR2 SYDVKM. The CDR3 totals 14 residues. Trimming cost V 7 bases and J 3 bases, with 13 bases left between them. CDR3 coding DNA: TGTGCCAGCACAGCCCCGGGCCTCTACAATGAGCAGTTCTTC. Translating it yields CASTAPGLYNEQFF.